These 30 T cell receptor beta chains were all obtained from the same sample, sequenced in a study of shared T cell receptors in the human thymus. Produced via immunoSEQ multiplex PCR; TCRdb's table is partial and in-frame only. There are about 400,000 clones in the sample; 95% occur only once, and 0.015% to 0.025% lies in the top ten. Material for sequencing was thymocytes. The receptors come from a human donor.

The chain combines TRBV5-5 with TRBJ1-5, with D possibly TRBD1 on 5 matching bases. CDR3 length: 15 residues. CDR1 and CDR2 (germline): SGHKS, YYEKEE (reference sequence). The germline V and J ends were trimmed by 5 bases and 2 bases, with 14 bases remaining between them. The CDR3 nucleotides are TGTGCCAGCAGTCCAGGACAAATCGGCAATCAGCCCCAGCATTTT. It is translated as CASSPGQIGNQPQHF.

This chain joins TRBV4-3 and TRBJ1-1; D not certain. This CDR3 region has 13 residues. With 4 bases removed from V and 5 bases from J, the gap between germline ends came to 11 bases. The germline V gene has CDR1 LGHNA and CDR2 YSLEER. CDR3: CASSPWKRTEAFF. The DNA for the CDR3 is TGCGCCAGCAGCCCCTGGAAGCGGACTGAAGCTTTCTTT.

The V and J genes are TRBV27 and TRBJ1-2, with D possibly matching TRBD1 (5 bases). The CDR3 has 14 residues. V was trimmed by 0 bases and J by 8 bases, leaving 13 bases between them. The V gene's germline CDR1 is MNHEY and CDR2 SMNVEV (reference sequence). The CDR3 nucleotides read TGTGCCAGCAGTTTATCGAGGGACTTCGGAGGCTACACCTTC. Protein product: CASSLSRDFGGYTF.

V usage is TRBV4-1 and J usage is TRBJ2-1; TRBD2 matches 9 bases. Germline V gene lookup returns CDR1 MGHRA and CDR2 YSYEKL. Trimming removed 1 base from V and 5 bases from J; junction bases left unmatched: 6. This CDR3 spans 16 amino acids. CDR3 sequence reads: CASSQARLAEDNEQFF. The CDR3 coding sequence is TGCGCCAGCAGCCAAGCCCGACTAGCGGAGGACAATGAGCAGTTCTTC.

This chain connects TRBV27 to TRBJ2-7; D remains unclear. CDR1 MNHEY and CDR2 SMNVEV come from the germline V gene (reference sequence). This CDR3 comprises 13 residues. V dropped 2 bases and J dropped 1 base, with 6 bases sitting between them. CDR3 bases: TGTGCCAGCAGTTTAGGGCTGTCCTACGAGCAGTACTTC. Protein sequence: CASSLGLSYEQYF.

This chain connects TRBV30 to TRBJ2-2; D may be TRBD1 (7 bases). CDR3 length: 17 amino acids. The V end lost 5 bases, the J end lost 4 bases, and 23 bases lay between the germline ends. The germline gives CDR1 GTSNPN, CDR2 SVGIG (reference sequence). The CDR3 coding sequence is TGTGCCTGGGGCGGGACAGTTACTCCAAAGGGCACCGGGGAGCTGTTTTTT. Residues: CAWGGTVTPKGTGELFF.

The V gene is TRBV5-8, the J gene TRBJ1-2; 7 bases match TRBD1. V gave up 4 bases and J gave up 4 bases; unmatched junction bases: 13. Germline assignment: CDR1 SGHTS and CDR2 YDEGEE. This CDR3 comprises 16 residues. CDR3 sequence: CASSTSGTADFYGYTF. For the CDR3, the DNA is TGTGCCAGCAGCACAAGCGGGACAGCGGACTTCTATGGCTACACCTTC. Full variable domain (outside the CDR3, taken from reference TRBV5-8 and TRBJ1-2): EAGVTQSPTHLIKTRGQQATLRCSPISGHTSVYWYQQALGLGLQFLLWYDEGEERNRGNFPPRFSGRQFPNYSSELNVNALELEDSALYLCASSTSGTADFYGYTFGSGTRLTVV.

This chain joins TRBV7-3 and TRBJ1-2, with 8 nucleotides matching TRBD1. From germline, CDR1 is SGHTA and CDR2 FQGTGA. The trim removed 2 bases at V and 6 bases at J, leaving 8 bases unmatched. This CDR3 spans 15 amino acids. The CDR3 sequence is CASSLGQGARDGYTF. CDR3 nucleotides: TGTGCCAGCAGCTTAGGGCAGGGGGCCCGAGATGGCTACACCTTC.

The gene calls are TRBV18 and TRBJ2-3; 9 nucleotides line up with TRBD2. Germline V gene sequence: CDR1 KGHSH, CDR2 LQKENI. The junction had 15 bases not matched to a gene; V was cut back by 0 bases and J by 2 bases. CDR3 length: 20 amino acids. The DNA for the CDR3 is TGTGCCAGCTCACCACCATCTCTGACTAGCGGTTCCCCCTACACAGATACGCAGTATTTT. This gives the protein CASSPPSLTSGSPYTDTQYF.

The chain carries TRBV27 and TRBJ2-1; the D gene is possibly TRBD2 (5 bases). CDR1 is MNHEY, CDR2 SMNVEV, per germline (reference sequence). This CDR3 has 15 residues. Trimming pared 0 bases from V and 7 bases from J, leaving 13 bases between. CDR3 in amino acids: CASSLSRGGGNEQFF. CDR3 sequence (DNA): TGTGCCAGCAGTTTATCACGAGGAGGAGGTAATGAGCAGTTCTTC.

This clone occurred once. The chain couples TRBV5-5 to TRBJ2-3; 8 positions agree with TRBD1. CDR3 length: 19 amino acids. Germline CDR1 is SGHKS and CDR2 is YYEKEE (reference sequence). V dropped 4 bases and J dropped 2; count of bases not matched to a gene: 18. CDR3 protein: CASSPRTHQPGQVTDTQYF. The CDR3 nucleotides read TGTGCCAGCAGCCCCCGTACCCATCAACCGGGACAGGTCACAGATACGCAGTATTTT.

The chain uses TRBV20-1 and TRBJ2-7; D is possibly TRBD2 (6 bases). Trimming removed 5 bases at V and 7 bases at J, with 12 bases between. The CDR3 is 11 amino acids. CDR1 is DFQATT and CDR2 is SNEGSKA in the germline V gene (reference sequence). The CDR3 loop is CSARLVGEQYF. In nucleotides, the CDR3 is TGCAGTGCTCGACTAGTTGGGGAGCAGTACTTC.

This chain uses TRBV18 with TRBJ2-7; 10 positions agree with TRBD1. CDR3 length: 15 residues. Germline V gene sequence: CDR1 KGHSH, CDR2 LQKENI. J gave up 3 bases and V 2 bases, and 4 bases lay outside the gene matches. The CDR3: CASSPLGTGVYEQYF. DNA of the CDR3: TGTGCCAGCTCACCATTAGGGACAGGGGTCTACGAGCAGTACTTC.

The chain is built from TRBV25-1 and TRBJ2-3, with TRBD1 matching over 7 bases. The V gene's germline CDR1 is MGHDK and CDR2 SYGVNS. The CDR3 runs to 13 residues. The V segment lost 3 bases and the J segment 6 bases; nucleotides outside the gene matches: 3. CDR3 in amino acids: CASSELRGDTQYF. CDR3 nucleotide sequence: TGTGCCAGCAGTGAGCTCAGGGGGGATACGCAGTATTTT.

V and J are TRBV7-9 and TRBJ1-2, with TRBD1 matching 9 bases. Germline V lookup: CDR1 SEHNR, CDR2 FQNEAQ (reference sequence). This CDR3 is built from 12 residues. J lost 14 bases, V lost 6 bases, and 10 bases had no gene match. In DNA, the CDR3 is TGTGCCAGCAGTCCCAACTCCGGACAGGGGACCTTC. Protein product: CASSPNSGQGTF.

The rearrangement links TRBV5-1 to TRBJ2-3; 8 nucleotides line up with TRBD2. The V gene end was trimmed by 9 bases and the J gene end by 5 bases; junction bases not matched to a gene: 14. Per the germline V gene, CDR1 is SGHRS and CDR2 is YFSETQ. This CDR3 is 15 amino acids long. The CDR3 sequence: CATGYGGRIGDTQYF. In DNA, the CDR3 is TGCGCCACAGGCTACGGCGGGAGGATTGGAGATACGCAGTATTTT.

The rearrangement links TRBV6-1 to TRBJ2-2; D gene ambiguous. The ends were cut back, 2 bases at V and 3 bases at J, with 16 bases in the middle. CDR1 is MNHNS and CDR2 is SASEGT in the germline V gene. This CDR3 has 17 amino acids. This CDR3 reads CASSEPIYHRYTGELFF. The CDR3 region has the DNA TGTGCCAGCAGTGAACCGATCTATCACAGATACACCGGGGAGCTGTTTTTT.

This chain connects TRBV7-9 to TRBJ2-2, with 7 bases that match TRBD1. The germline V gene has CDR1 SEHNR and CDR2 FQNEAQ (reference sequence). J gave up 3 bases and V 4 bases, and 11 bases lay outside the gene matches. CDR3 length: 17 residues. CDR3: CASSSAPSRGHTGELFF. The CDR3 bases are TGTGCCAGCAGCTCCGCCCCGTCGAGGGGGCACACCGGGGAGCTGTTTTTT.

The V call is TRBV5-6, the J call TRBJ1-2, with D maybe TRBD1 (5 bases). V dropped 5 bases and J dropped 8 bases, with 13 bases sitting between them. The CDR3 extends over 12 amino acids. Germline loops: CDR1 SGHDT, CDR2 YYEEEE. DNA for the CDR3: TGTGCCAGCAGACGTTCCGGGACGGGCTACACCTTC. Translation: CASRRSGTGYTF.

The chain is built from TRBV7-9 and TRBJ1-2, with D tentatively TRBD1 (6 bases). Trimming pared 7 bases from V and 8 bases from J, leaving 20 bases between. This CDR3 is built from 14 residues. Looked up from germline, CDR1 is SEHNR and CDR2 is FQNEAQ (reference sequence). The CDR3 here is CASTKPWGRRGYTF. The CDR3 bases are TGTGCCAGCACAAAGCCCTGGGGGCGGCGGGGCTACACCTTC.

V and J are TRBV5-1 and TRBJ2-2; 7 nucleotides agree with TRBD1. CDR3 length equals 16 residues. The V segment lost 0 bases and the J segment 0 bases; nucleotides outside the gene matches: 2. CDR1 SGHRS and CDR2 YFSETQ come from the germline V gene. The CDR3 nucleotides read TGCGCCAGCAGCTTGGAAGGGGGCCCGAACACCGGGGAGCTGTTTTTT. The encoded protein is CASSLEGGPNTGELFF. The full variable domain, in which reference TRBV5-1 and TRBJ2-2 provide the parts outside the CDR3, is KAGVTQTPRYLIKTRGQQVTLSCSPISGHRSVSWYQQTPGQGLQFLFEYFSETQRNKGNFPGRFSGRQFSNSRSEMNVSTLELGDSALYLCASSLEGGPNTGELFFGEGSRLTVL.

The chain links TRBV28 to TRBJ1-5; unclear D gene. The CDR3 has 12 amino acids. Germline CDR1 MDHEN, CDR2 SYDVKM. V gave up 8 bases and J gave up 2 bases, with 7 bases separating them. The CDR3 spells CASGPGNQPQHF. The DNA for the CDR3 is TGTGCCAGCGGGCCGGGCAATCAGCCCCAGCATTTT.

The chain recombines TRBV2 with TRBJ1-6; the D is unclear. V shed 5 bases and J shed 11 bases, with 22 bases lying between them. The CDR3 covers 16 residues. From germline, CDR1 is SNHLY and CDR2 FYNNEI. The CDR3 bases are TGTGCCAGCAGTTCCAGCGGAGCCCCGATTAGGCCACCCCTCCACTTT. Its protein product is CASSSSGAPIRPPLHF.

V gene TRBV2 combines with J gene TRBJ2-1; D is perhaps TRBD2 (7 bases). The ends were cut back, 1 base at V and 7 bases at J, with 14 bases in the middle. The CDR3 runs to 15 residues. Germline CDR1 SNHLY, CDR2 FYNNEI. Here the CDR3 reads CASSEGRGAQNEQFF. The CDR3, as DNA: TGTGCCAGCAGTGAAGGTCGGGGGGCGCAGAATGAGCAGTTCTTC.

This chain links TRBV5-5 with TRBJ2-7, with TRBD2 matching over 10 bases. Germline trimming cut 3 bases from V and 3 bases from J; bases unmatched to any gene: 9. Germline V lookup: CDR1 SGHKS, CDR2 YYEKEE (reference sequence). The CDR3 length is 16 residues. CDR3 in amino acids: CASSWGSTSGIYEQYF. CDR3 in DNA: TGTGCCAGCAGCTGGGGCTCCACTAGCGGGATCTACGAGCAGTACTTC.

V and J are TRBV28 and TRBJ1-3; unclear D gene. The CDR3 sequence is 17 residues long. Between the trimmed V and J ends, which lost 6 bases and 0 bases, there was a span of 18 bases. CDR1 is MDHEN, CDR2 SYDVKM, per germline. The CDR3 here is CASSSPPFGSSGNTIYF. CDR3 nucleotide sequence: TGTGCCAGCAGCTCCCCCCCATTTGGGAGCTCTGGAAACACCATATATTTT.

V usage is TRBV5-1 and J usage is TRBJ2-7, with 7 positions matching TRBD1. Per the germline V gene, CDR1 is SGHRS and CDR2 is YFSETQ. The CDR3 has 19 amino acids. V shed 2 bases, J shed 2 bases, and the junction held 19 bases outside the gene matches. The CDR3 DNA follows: TGCGCCAGCAGCTTAGGACTGAAAGTGGCCCGGGACAGTCCCTACGAGCAGTACTTC. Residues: CASSLGLKVARDSPYEQYF.

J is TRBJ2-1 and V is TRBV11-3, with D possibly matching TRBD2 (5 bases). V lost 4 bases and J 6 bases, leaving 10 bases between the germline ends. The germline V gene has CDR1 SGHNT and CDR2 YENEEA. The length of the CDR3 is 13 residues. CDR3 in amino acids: CASSSDFLNEQFF. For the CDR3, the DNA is TGTGCCAGCAGCTCGGACTTTCTCAATGAGCAGTTCTTC.

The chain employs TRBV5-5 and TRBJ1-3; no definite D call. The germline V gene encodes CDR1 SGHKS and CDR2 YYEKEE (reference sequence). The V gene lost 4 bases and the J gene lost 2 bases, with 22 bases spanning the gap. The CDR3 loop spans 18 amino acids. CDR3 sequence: CASSDPLRTYPPGNTIYF. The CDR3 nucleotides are TGTGCCAGCAGCGACCCCCTCAGGACGTACCCTCCTGGAAACACCATATATTTT. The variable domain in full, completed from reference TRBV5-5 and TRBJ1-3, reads DAGVTQSPTHLIKTRGQQVTLRCSPISGHKSVSWYQQVLGQGPQFIFQYYEKEERGRGNFPDRFSARQFPNYSSELNVNALLLGDSALYLCASSDPLRTYPPGNTIYFGEGSWLTVV.

The CDR3 loop is CASSLRGLRANEKLFF. CDR3 nucleotide sequence: TGCGCCAGCAGCCTCAGGGGGTTACGGGCTAATGAAAAACTGTTTTTT. V and J are TRBV4-3 and TRBJ1-4; TRBD1 agrees at 7 bases. Germline V gene data show CDR1 as LGHNA and CDR2 as YSLEER. The CDR3 spans 16 residues. The V segment lost 4 bases and the J segment 3 bases; nucleotides outside the gene matches: 8.